The 4 T cell receptor beta chains in this list originate from one sample, sequenced in a study of blood T cells in healthy people across ages. A second 7 to 11 cycle PCR used barcoded and J-beta primers. One entry per CDR3 protein results from TCRdb running MiXCR on the 5' RACE reads. The sample gives roughly 1.5 million distinct CDR3 sequences, 40% to 45% of which show up once; about 4% is in the top ten. The sequencing sample was made of blood. These receptors were taken from a woman aged 18 to 35 in good health.

This clonotype was found once. V gene TRBV4-2 combines with J gene TRBJ2-7; 7 bases fit TRBD1. CDR3 length: 14 amino acids. Germline assignment: CDR1 LGHNA and CDR2 YNFKEQ. V lost 3 bases, J lost 2 bases, and 4 bases stayed unmatched. For the CDR3, the DNA is TGTGCCAGCAGCCAGGGACAGCAAACCTACGAGCAGTACTTC. It yields the protein CASSQGQQTYEQYF.

The V gene is TRBV29-1, the J gene TRBJ2-3, with D unresolved. V gave up 4 bases and J gave up 0 bases, with 11 bases separating them. Germline-derived CDR1 and CDR2 are SQVTM and ANQGSEA. The CDR3 length is 14 residues. Written as DNA, the CDR3 is TGCAGCGTTGGCGCTAGGTCTAGCACAGATACGCAGTATTTT. Translated, it gives CSVGARSSTDTQYF.

This clonotype was detected ten times or more. The junction and the germline gene differ at one end; a read error may be behind it. This chain uses TRBV12-3 or TRBV12-4 with TRBJ2-1; the match to TRBD2 covers 8 bases. CDR3 length equals 14 residues. CDR3 sequence reads: CASCFREGPNEQFF. CDR3 in DNA: TGTGCCAGCTGTTTCCGGGAGGGCCCCAATGAGCAGTTCTTC.

This clonotype was recorded a few times. The J gene is TRBJ2-3, the V gene TRBV12-3 or TRBV12-4; TRBD1 or TRBD2 may be the D gene (5 bases each). This CDR3 is 15 amino acids long. V was shortened by 4 bases and J by 1 base, with 12 bases between the two germline ends. The CDR3 sequence: CASSYWGTGTDTQYF. As DNA, the CDR3 is TGTGCCAGCAGTTATTGGGGGACCGGCACAGATACGCAGTATTTT.